The T cell receptor (beta chain) under discussion was sequenced for a study of CD8 T cells in ankylosing spondylitis (dated by TCRdb to 2016 to 2017). In the study overall: To find TCR variants linked to disease, the study profiled T cell receptor beta repertoires in ankylosing spondylitis patients and healthy donors. In total, the full study cohort was made up of some 100 healthy donors and about two dozen ankylosing spondylitis patients. Samples of peripheral blood were taken, and for ankylosing spondylitis patients, synovial fluid was collected as well.

Based on the germline V gene, the CDR1 and CDR2 sequences are KGHDR and SFDVKD. Trimming at the junction amounts to 0 bases on V and 8 bases on J, and the germline ends lie 6 bases apart. The CDR3 numbers 12 residues from cysteine through phenylalanine. The read is trimmed to its CDR3 DNA, 36 bases read in frame from base 1. The research as a whole found: According to the report, matched synovial fluid samples from ankylosing spondylitis patients were significantly enriched for the disease-linked clones. Some TCR beta motif variants had previously been reported in synovial fluid and blood of reactive arthritis patients, which suggested common disease-initiation mechanisms. The disease-linked clones had a CD8+ phenotype and were found at relatively low frequencies in peripheral blood. Blood from ankylosing spondylitis patients appeared to be characterized by a TCR beta motif made up of several highly homologous amino acid variants.

Instrument on record: Illumina HiSeq 2500. Quantitative 5'-RACE with molecular barcodes was used to prepare TCR beta libraries. In the source study's methods: Disease-linked TCR variants were identified with a new computational method built on a probabilistic model of VDJ rearrangement. TCRdb reworked the public reads: Q25 trimming with fastp, MiXCR clone assembly, productive beta chains retained. Rows are unified per CDR3 protein, each entry keeping the most common DNA and genes. TCRdb assigned the V and J calls; the authors' analysis was not used. The sample table lists under 200,000 distinct CDR3 sequences, 9.8% of them with a count of one. Together, the top ten hold about 16% of the sample. With respect to this clonotype: Its antigen target is currently unknown. Base quality data are lacking; no much larger clone is found one base away.

The sequence derives from a female donor with ankylosing spondylitis or in good health (not recorded which). In this chain, TRBV24-1 is recombined with TRBJ1-1; too little of a D gene remains to name it. The sample comprised blood, either unsorted or a sorted T cell fraction (not recorded which). The DNA sequence follows: TGTGCCACCAGTGATTTGTTGGGCGAAGCTTTCTTT. The encoded protein is CATSDLLGEAFF.